Presented here are 8 T cell receptor beta chains from one specimen sequenced in a study of T cells after yellow fever vaccination. TCRdb analysed the 5' RACE reads with MiXCR anew, one entry per CDR3 protein. The table lists about 180,000 distinct CDR3 sequences, 5.5% to 8% of them singletons, with about 2.7% in the top ten. The sequencing used CD4+ T cells sorted from PBMCs, collected on the day of the first yellow fever vaccination. These TCRs come from a young man who received the YFV17D yellow fever vaccine.

This clonotype was observed a few times. This chain connects TRBV29-1 to TRBJ2-1; the D gene is possibly TRBD1 (5 bases). CDR1 and CDR2 from the germline V gene are SQVTM and ANQGSEA. The ends were cut back, 4 bases at V and 8 bases at J, with 24 bases in the middle. The CDR3 consists of 16 residues. The DNA for the CDR3 is TGCAGCGTTGGGCCCGTTTTGCGGCAGGGTGGCGATGAGCAGTTCTTC. Protein sequence: CSVGPVLRQGGDEQFF.

Regarding this clonotype: With a much larger clone just one base away, this may be a read error. The chain joins TRBV5-6 to TRBJ1-1; D gene unclear. Per germline, CDR1 SGHDT and CDR2 YYEEEE. The V end was cut by 2 bases, the J end by 8 bases, with 7 bases between. The CDR3 spans 11 residues. The CDR3 DNA reads TGTGCCAGCAGCTTCAGCGGAGAAGCTTTCTTT. This gives the protein CASSFSGEAFF.

To note about this clonotype: Just one base apart from a much larger clone, this may be a read error. The chain recombines TRBV7-9 with TRBJ2-5; 7 bases line up with TRBD2. The CDR3 has 14 amino acids. Germline V gene sequence: CDR1 SEHNR, CDR2 FQNEAQ (reference sequence). In DNA, the CDR3 is TGTGCCAACAGCTTACCGACTAGCCGAGAGACCCAGTACTTC. Protein sequence: CANSLPTSRETQYF. The full variable domain, completed using reference TRBV7-9 and TRBJ2-5, is DTGVSQNPRHKITKRGQNVTFRCDPISEHNRLYWYRQTLGQGPEFLTYFQNEAQLEKSRLLSDRFSAERPKGSFSTLEIQRTEQGDSAMYLCANSLPTSRETQYFGPGTRLLVL.

The table lists this clonotype with many counts. This sequence joins TRBV7-2 and TRBJ2-7; D is possibly TRBD2 (5 bases). The CDR3 spans 12 residues. CDR1 is SGHTA, CDR2 FQGNSA, per germline. Trimming pared 3 bases from V and 4 bases from J, leaving 7 bases between. CDR3 region: CASSFWRYEQYF. CDR3 sequence (DNA): TGTGCCAGCAGCTTCTGGAGGTACGAGCAGTACTTC.

This clonotype was observed many times. This chain connects TRBV20-1 to TRBJ2-5; 7 bases line up with TRBD2. Looked up from germline, CDR1 is DFQATT and CDR2 is SNEGSKA (reference sequence). This CDR3 is built from 13 residues. Germline trimming cut 4 bases from V and 2 bases from J; bases unmatched to any gene: 4. The CDR3 loop is CSAISGAQETQYF. The CDR3 DNA is TGCAGTGCTATAAGCGGGGCGCAAGAGACCCAGTACTTC.

This clonotype was seen many times. V usage is TRBV12-3 or TRBV12-4 and J usage is TRBJ2-1; 7 positions match TRBD2. CDR3 length: 13 amino acids. J gave up 9 bases and V 3 bases, and 5 bases lay outside the gene matches. This CDR3 reads CASSLGLKGEQFF. The CDR3 DNA reads TGTGCCAGCAGTTTGGGACTAAAGGGTGAGCAGTTCTTC.

In its sample, this clonotype was seen many times. V and J are TRBV6-2 or TRBV6-3 and TRBJ2-7; D possibly corresponds to TRBD1 (6 bases). The germline V gene encodes CDR1 MNHEY and CDR2 SVGEGT. The V and J ends lost 5 bases and 1 base respectively, with 24 bases between them. The CDR3 sequence is 18 residues long. The CDR3 DNA reads TGTGCCAGCAGTAAATCGGATTTTTCCAGGGGAGATTCCTACGAGCAGTACGTC. Encoded protein: CASSKSDFSRGDSYEQYV.

This clonotype was seen a few times. V is TRBV11-2 and J is TRBJ2-5; D call uncertain. The germline V gene encodes CDR1 SGHAT and CDR2 FQNNGV. V was shortened by 5 bases and J by 0 bases, with 10 bases between the two germline ends. The CDR3 covers 14 residues. CDR3 sequence reads: CASSPGPDQETQYF. The CDR3 region has the DNA TGTGCCAGCAGCCCCGGGCCGGACCAAGAGACCCAGTACTTC. The full variable domain, with the rest looked up from reference TRBV11-2 and TRBJ2-5, is EAGVAQSPRYKIIEKRQSVAFWCNPISGHATLYWYQQILGQGPKLLIQFQNNGVVDDSQLPKDRFSAERLKGVDSTLKIQPAKLEDSAVYLCASSPGPDQETQYFGPGTRLLVL.